The 9 T cell receptor beta chains given below trace back to one sample, sequenced in a study of shared clonotypes between healthy human individuals. Naivety among CD8 cells was defined by CD45RO negativity and positive CCR7 selection, thereby excluding terminally differentiated effector memory CD45RA+ cells. TCRdb's copy holds only in-frame clones and misses some; the assay was immunoSEQ multiplex PCR. In the table there are millions of clones, approximately 94% of which are singletons. The sequenced sample was naive CD8+ T cells sorted from blood. The receptors were gathered from a man aged 18 to 29 in good health.

V is TRBV4-1 and J is TRBJ2-7, with D perhaps matching TRBD1 or TRBD2 (5 bases each). V gave up 3 bases and J gave up 3 bases, with 12 bases separating them. The CDR3 extends over 14 amino acids. Germline values: CDR1 MGHRA, CDR2 YSYEKL. The DNA of the CDR3 is TGCGCCAGCAGCCATGCGGGCAGGGACTACGAGCAGTACTTC. This encodes CASSHAGRDYEQYF.

J is TRBJ1-2 and V is TRBV5-4; no clear D gene. Germline V gene sequence: CDR1 SGHNT, CDR2 YYREEE (reference sequence). The CDR3 runs to 16 residues. Trimming left V 0 bases short and J 4 bases short, with 16 bases between. CDR3: CASSLDAAPSGYGYTF. The CDR3 coding sequence is TGTGCCAGCAGCTTGGACGCCGCCCCAAGCGGCTATGGCTACACCTTC. Full variable domain (remainder filled in from reference TRBV5-4 and TRBJ1-2): ETGVTQSPTHLIKTRGQQVTLRCSSQSGHNTVSWYQQALGQGPQFIFQYYREEENGRGNFPPRFSGLQFPNYSSELNVNALELDDSALYLCASSLDAAPSGYGYTFGSGTRLTVV.

The V call is TRBV6-4, the J call TRBJ1-2; D gene unclear. CDR1 and CDR2 from the germline V gene are MRHNA and SNTAGT. V lost 4 bases to trimming and J lost 10 bases, with 7 bases between them. This CDR3 has 10 amino acids. CDR3 sequence reads: CASSGPYYTF. DNA of the CDR3: TGTGCCAGCAGTGGGCCTTACTACACCTTC.

With regard to this clone: The sample contains more than one DNA sequence encoding this CDR3. The rearrangement joins TRBV6-5 to TRBJ2-7; 8 bases agree with TRBD1. Trimming took 3 bases from V and 2 from J; bases not matched to a gene: 6. The CDR3 is 15 amino acids. CDR1 is MNHEY, CDR2 SVGAGI, per germline. The CDR3: CASSYGDRGTYEQYF. DNA of the CDR3: TGTGCCAGCAGTTATGGCGACAGGGGAACCTACGAGCAGTACTTC.

The CDR3 region is CASEGANTEAFF. The DNA of the CDR3 is TGTGCCAGCGAAGGCGCGAACACTGAAGCTTTCTTT. The chain joins TRBV7-8 to TRBJ1-1; D unclear. V gave up 8 bases and J gave up 1 base, with 8 bases separating them. Germline CDR1 SGHVS, CDR2 FQNEAQ. The CDR3 length is 12 residues.

With regard to this clone: Other DNA variants within this sample encode the same CDR3. This rearrangement joins TRBV4-1 to TRBJ2-7; D gene unclear. The CDR3 has 15 residues. The ends were cut back, 0 bases at V and 4 bases at J, with 13 bases in the middle. The germline CDR1 and CDR2 sequences are MGHRA and YSYEKL. CDR3 sequence (DNA): TGCGCCAGCAGCCAAGATCCAGGCGGCTCATACGAGCAGTACTTC. Its protein product is CASSQDPGGSYEQYF.

The gene calls are TRBV6-5 and TRBJ1-1; D call uncertain. The CDR3 covers 13 residues. Germline V gives CDR1 MNHEY, CDR2 SVGAGI. V lost 4 bases and J 8 bases, leaving 14 bases between the germline ends. The CDR3 bases are TGTGCCAGCAGTTTGGACGGCGGAACGGAAGCTTTCTTT. Protein: CASSLDGGTEAFF.

The chain is built from TRBV7-9 and TRBJ2-3, with 11 bases fitting TRBD2. The CDR3 length is 16 residues. Germline V gives CDR1 SEHNR, CDR2 FQNEAQ (reference sequence). Losses at the gene ends were 4 bases for V and 2 bases for J; bases not matched to a gene: 5. This CDR3 is CASSWLSGGDTDTQYF. In nucleotides, the CDR3 is TGTGCCAGCAGCTGGCTTAGCGGGGGGGACACAGATACGCAGTATTTT.

V and J are TRBV7-8 and TRBJ2-1; possible D gene TRBD1, 5 bases. This CDR3 comprises 15 residues. Germline V CDR1 and CDR2: SGHVS, FQNEAQ. The V gene lost 5 bases and the J gene lost 1 base, with 12 bases spanning the gap. The CDR3: CASSPSTGSYNEQFF. The CDR3 DNA reads as TGTGCCAGCAGCCCCTCTACAGGTTCCTACAATGAGCAGTTCTTC.